This T cell receptor (beta chain) was identified during a study of blood T cell repertoires in COVID-19. In the study overall: Acute and convalescent COVID-19 specimens originated in the United States, Italy and Spain. Sources were T cells, B-cell-depleted T cells, or PBMCs; the material itself was cDNA or gDNA.

The authors' processing: Reference gene primer amplification gave estimated nucleated cell counts. Sequencing used immunoSEQ multiplex PCR; TCRdb keeps in-frame clones, though not all of them. The D gene and trimming were derived from the DNA, and the V and J assignments and clone size from that table. The sample records about 130,000 clones, almost 85% being singletons. This CDR3 is built from 14 residues. V shed 4 bases and J shed 6 bases, with 15 bases lying between them. Germline assignment: CDR1 MNHEY and CDR2 SVGAGI. The TCR was taken from a woman in her twenties or thirties who had recovered from COVID-19. This rearrangement joins TRBV6-5 to TRBJ1-1, with D possibly being TRBD1 (5 bases). Sequencing was performed on peripheral blood. DNA of the CDR3: TGTGCCAGCAGTTCATTCAGGGCTGGAGCTGAAGCTTTCTTT. This codes for CASSSFRAGAEAFF.